The rows below give T cell receptor beta chains drawn from one sample of a study of T and B cells in COVID-19 patients. Using its own MiXCR run on the multiplex PCR reads, TCRdb lists one record per CDR3 protein. This table has 2,500 to 3,500 distinct CDR3 sequences, 28% appearing once. Sample: blood. The origin of the receptors is a human donor with active COVID-19. The donor label of this sample is uncertain. Each CDR3 is given with its conserved first and last residue. Fields, in order: V gene, J gene, D gene, clone size, CDR3 DNA, CDR3 protein. D genes are given only for firm matches. Clone size, where shown, is once, few, many, or a class for clones that have expanded.

v_call: TRBV6-5
j_call: TRBJ2-7
d_call: .
clone_size: .
cdr3_nt: TGTGCCAGCAATCAACAGCAATACTACGAGCAGTACTTC
cdr3_aa: CASNQQQYYEQYF

v_call: TRBV5-6
j_call: TRBJ2-1
d_call: .
clone_size: .
cdr3_nt: TGTGCCAGTAGTCGGGGGTCTAGCTCCTACAATGAGCAGTTCTTC
cdr3_aa: CASSRGSSSYNEQFF

v_call: TRBV10-3
j_call: TRBJ2-5
d_call: TRBD1
clone_size: .
cdr3_nt: TGTGCCATCAGTCCTAACCCGGGACAGGGGCATTGGGAGACCCAGTACTTC
cdr3_aa: CAISPNPGQGHWETQYF

v_call: TRBV19
j_call: TRBJ1-1
d_call: .
clone_size: medium-sized
cdr3_nt: TGTGCCAGTAGTACTATGTGGGCAGGTGAAGCTTTCTTT
cdr3_aa: CASSTMWAGEAFF

v_call: TRBV19
j_call: TRBJ2-1
d_call: TRBD1
clone_size: medium-sized
cdr3_nt: TGTGCCAGTAGTATAGACCCTACGGGACAGGTTGAGCAGTTCTTC
cdr3_aa: CASSIDPTGQVEQFF

v_call: TRBV6-1
j_call: TRBJ2-7
d_call: .
clone_size: .
cdr3_nt: TGTGCCAGCAGTCGGGACGGCTACGAGCAGTACTTC
cdr3_aa: CASSRDGYEQYF

v_call: TRBV29-1
j_call: TRBJ1-2
d_call: .
clone_size: .
cdr3_nt: TGCAGCGTTAGGGGGGTGGACTATGGCTACACCTTC
cdr3_aa: CSVRGVDYGYTF

v_call: TRBV6-1
j_call: TRBJ1-4
d_call: TRBD1
clone_size: .
cdr3_nt: TGTGCCAGCAGTGAAGGACAGGGGCTCGGGAAACTGTTTTTT
cdr3_aa: CASSEGQGLGKLFF

v_call: TRBV6-4
j_call: TRBJ1-1
d_call: .
clone_size: few
cdr3_nt: TGTGCCAGCAGTGACTCGGCCAGGAGGGGAAAAGCTTTCTTT
cdr3_aa: CASSDSARRGKAFF

v_call: TRBV12-3/TRBV12-4
j_call: TRBJ1-5
d_call: .
clone_size: few
cdr3_nt: TGTGCCAGCACCATTCCAGGGATGGAGCCCCAGCATTTT
cdr3_aa: CASTIPGMEPQHF

v_call: TRBV5-6
j_call: TRBJ2-1
d_call: .
clone_size: few
cdr3_nt: TGTGCCAGCAGCCCGGTAGGGGGGGGACCTTACAATGAGCAGTTCTTC
cdr3_aa: CASSPVGGGPYNEQFF

v_call: TRBV30
j_call: TRBJ2-2
d_call: .
clone_size: .
cdr3_nt: TGTGCCTGGAGTCCCCGGGACCTGGGGGCCGGGGAGCTGTTTTTT
cdr3_aa: CAWSPRDLGAGELFF

v_call: TRBV19
j_call: TRBJ1-2
d_call: TRBD1
clone_size: .
cdr3_nt: TGTGCCAGTAGTACGTCCGGGACAGGGGACTATGGCTACACCTTC
cdr3_aa: CASSTSGTGDYGYTF

v_call: TRBV6-5
j_call: TRBJ2-3
d_call: .
clone_size: .
cdr3_nt: TGTGCCAGCAGTGGAACTGGGAGCGCTACGAAGTATTTT
cdr3_aa: CASSGTGSATKYF

v_call: TRBV6-5
j_call: TRBJ2-1
d_call: .
clone_size: .
cdr3_nt: TGTGCCAGCAGTGAAGAAACGTCCAACTACAATGAGCAGTTCTTC
cdr3_aa: CASSEETSNYNEQFF

v_call: TRBV27
j_call: TRBJ2-5
d_call: TRBD2
clone_size: .
cdr3_nt: TGTGCCAGCAGAACTAGCGGGGAGACCCAGTACTTC
cdr3_aa: CASRTSGETQYF

v_call: TRBV6-1
j_call: TRBJ2-7
d_call: .
clone_size: .
cdr3_nt: TGTGCCAGCAGTGAAGAGTTGTTAAGGACCTACGAGCAGTACTTC
cdr3_aa: CASSEELLRTYEQYF

v_call: TRBV12-3/TRBV12-4
j_call: TRBJ2-7
d_call: .
clone_size: .
cdr3_nt: TGTGCCAGCAGTTTAGCTGGGGACGGCTCCTACGAGCAGTACTTC
cdr3_aa: CASSLAGDGSYEQYF

v_call: TRBV12-3/TRBV12-4
j_call: TRBJ2-7
d_call: .
clone_size: .
cdr3_nt: TGTGCCAGCAGTTACCTACCATCCCCTTCCTACGAGCAGTACTTC
cdr3_aa: CASSYLPSPSYEQYF

v_call: TRBV6-5
j_call: TRBJ1-6
d_call: .
clone_size: few
cdr3_nt: TGTGCCAGCAGTCCCCGCGACTCCTCTTATAATTCACCCCTCCACTTT
cdr3_aa: CASSPRDSSYNSPLHF

v_call: TRBV5-1
j_call: TRBJ2-1
d_call: TRBD2
clone_size: few
cdr3_nt: TGCGCCAGCAGCTTGGCCGAGGTCCCTAGCGGGGGGGGGAGGCAGTTCTTC
cdr3_aa: CASSLAEVPSGGGRQFF

v_call: TRBV29-1
j_call: TRBJ2-5
d_call: .
clone_size: medium-sized
cdr3_nt: TGCAGCGTTGCTCGAATGGGTGGGGAGACCCAGTACTTC
cdr3_aa: CSVARMGGETQYF

v_call: TRBV7-9
j_call: TRBJ1-2
d_call: .
clone_size: .
cdr3_nt: TGTGCCAGCAGCTTAGGGTCAGGGTCCTATGGCTACACCTTC
cdr3_aa: CASSLGSGSYGYTF

v_call: TRBV5-6
j_call: TRBJ2-2
d_call: TRBD1
clone_size: medium-sized
cdr3_nt: TGTGCCAGCAGCTTTTGGGACAGGGCCGGGGAGCTGTTTTTT
cdr3_aa: CASSFWDRAGELFF

v_call: TRBV6-5
j_call: TRBJ2-3
d_call: .
clone_size: .
cdr3_nt: TGTGCCAGCGGGATAGGCGGGGGCACAGATACGCAGTATTTT
cdr3_aa: CASGIGGGTDTQYF

v_call: TRBV6-5
j_call: TRBJ2-2
d_call: TRBD2
clone_size: few
cdr3_nt: TGTGCCAGCAGTTCCTACTTCCCGGGACTAGCGGGGGACCCTAGCACCGGGGAGCTGTTTTTT
cdr3_aa: CASSSYFPGLAGDPSTGELFF

v_call: TRBV6-2/TRBV6-3
j_call: TRBJ2-1
d_call: .
clone_size: few
cdr3_nt: TGTGCCAGCAGTTTCGGACTGACCTCCTACAATGAGCAGTTCTTC
cdr3_aa: CASSFGLTSYNEQFF

v_call: TRBV19
j_call: TRBJ1-1
d_call: TRBD1
clone_size: .
cdr3_nt: TGTGCCAGTAGTACCAGGGACAGACTCACTGAAGCTTTCTTT
cdr3_aa: CASSTRDRLTEAFF

v_call: TRBV5-6
j_call: TRBJ2-5
d_call: .
clone_size: .
cdr3_nt: TGTGCCAGCAGCCAGGGGCCGGGTGAGACCCAGTACTTC
cdr3_aa: CASSQGPGETQYF

v_call: TRBV4-1
j_call: TRBJ2-1
d_call: .
clone_size: .
cdr3_nt: TGCGCCAGCAGCCGAGAGAAGGGGTATGAGCAGTTCTTC
cdr3_aa: CASSREKGYEQFF

v_call: TRBV4-1
j_call: TRBJ1-4
d_call: .
clone_size: .
cdr3_nt: TGCGCCAGCAGCCAAGCGCGACTTTTGCGGCCTCGGAGGGGTGAAAAACTGTTTTTT
cdr3_aa: CASSQARLLRPRRGEKLFF